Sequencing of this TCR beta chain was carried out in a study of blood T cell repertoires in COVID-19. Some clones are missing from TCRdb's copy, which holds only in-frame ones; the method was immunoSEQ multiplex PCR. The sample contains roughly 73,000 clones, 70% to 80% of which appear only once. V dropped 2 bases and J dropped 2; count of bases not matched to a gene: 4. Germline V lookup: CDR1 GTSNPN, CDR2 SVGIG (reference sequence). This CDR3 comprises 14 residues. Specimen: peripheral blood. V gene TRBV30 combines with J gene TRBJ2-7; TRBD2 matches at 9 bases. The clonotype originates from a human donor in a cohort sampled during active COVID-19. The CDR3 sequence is CAWSQAGGPYEQYF. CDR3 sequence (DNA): TGTGCCTGGAGTCAAGCGGGAGGTCCCTACGAGCAGTACTTC. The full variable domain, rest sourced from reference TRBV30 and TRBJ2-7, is SQTIHQWPATLVQPVGSPLSLECTVEGTSNPNLYWYRQAAGRGLQLLFYSVGIGQISSEVPQNLSASRPQDRQFILSSKKLLLSDSGFYLCAWSQAGGPYEQYFGPGTRLTVT.